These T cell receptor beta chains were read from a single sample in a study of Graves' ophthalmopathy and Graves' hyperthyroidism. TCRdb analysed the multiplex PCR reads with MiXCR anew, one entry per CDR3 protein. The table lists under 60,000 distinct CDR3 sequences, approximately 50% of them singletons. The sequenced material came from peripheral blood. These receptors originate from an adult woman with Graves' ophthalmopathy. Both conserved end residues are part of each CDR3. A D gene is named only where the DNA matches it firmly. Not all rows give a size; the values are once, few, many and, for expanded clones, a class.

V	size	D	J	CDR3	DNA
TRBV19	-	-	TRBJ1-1	CASRDGQLNTEAFF	TGTGCCAGTAGAGACGGACAGCTGAACACTGAAGCTTTCTTT
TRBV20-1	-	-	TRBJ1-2	CSARERGNGYTF	TGCAGTGCTAGGGAACGGGGTAACGGCTACACCTTC
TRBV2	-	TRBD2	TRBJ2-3	CASDGTSGTFPQYF	TGTGCCAGCGACGGGACTAGCGGGACCTTCCCGCAGTATTTT
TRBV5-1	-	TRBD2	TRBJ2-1	CASSWRLAGDPDEQFF	TGCGCCAGCAGCTGGCGACTAGCGGGAGACCCCGATGAGCAGTTCTTC
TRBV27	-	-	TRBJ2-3	CASSFRRNRGTDTQYF	TGTGCCAGCAGTTTTAGAAGGAATCGGGGCACAGATACGCAGTATTTT
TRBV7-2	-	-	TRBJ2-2	CASSFGAERSGELFF	TGTGCCAGCAGTTTCGGGGCTGAACGCTCCGGGGAGCTGTTTTTT
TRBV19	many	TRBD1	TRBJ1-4	CASRNQGGGEKLFF	TGTGCCAGTAGGAACCAGGGGGGAGGTGAAAAACTGTTTTTT
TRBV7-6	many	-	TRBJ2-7	CASSSRGDSYEQYF	TGTGCCAGCAGCTCCAGGGGCGACTCCTACGAGCAGTACTTC
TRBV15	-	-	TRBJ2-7	CATSTLGEGSLSYEQYF	TGTGCCACCAGCACCCTGGGGGAAGGGAGCCTCTCCTACGAGCAGTACTTC
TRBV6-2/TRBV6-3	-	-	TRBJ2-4	CASSNRRLAKNIQYF	TGTGCCAGCAGCAACAGGAGGTTAGCCAAAAACATTCAGTACTTC
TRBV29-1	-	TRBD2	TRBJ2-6	CSVESGGGVPGLCSGANVLTF	TGCAGCGTTGAATCTGGGGGGGGAGTCCCCGGGCTGTGCTCTGGGGCCAACGTCCTGACTTTC
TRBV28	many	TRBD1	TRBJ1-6	CASTRDRNSPLHF	TGTGCCAGCACCCGGGACAGAAATTCACCCCTCCACTTT
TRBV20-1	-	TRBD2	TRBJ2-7	CSARLASGRGYEQYF	TGCAGTGCTAGATTAGCTAGCGGGAGGGGCTACGAGCAGTACTTC
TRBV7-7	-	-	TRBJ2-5	CASSLERGPKETQYF	TGTGCTAGCAGCTTAGAGCGCGGTCCAAAAGAGACCCAGTACTTC
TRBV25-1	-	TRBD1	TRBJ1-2	CASSEGTGDYGYTF	TGTGCCAGCAGTGAAGGGACAGGGGACTATGGCTACACCTTC
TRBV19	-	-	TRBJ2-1	CASRAGGNPYNEQCF	TGTGCCAGTAGAGCTGGCGGGAACCCCTACAATGAGCAGTGCTTC